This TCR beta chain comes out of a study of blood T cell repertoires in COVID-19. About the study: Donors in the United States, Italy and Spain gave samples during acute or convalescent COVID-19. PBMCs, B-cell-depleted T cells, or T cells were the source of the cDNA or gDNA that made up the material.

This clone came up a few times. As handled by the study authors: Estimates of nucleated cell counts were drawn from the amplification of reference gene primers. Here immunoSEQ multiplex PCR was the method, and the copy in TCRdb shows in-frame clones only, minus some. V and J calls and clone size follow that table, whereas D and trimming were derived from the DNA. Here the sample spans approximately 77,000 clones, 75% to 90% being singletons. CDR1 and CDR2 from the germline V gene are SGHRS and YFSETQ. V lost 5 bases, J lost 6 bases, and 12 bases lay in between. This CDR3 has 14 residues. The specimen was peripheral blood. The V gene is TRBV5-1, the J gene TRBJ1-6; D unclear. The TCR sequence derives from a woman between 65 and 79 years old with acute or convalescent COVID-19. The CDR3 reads CASRNGGSNSPLHF. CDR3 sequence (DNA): TGCGCCAGCAGGAACGGAGGGAGTAATTCACCCCTCCACTTT. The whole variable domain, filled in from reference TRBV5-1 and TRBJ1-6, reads KAGVTQTPRYLIKTRGQQVTLSCSPISGHRSVSWYQQTPGQGLQFLFEYFSETQRNKGNFPGRFSGRQFSNSRSEMNVSTLELGDSALYLCASRNGGSNSPLHFGNGTRLTVT.